This TCR beta chain stems from a study of blood T cell repertoires in COVID-19. Across the study: PBMCs, B-cell-depleted T cells, or T cells were the source of the cDNA or gDNA that made up the material.

Trimming cost V 0 bases and J 6 bases, with 16 bases left between them. Looked up from germline, CDR1 is MGHRA and CDR2 is YSYEKL. This CDR3 is built from 16 residues. Per the original data handling: Reference gene primer amplification gave estimated nucleated cell counts. Sequencing used immunoSEQ multiplex PCR; TCRdb keeps in-frame clones, though not all of them. The DNA gave D and trimming, while V, J and clone size come from that table. The data hold 130,000 or so clones, with approximately 88% observed a single time. The sample taken for sequencing was peripheral blood. The chain recombines TRBV4-1 with TRBJ2-3; D is possibly TRBD2 (6 bases). This TCR was sampled from a man in his sixties or seventies with active COVID-19. Here the CDR3 DNA reads TGCGCCAGCAGCCAAGATCTGGCGGGCAGCGGGGATACGCAGTATTTT. Its protein product is CASSQDLAGSGDTQYF.